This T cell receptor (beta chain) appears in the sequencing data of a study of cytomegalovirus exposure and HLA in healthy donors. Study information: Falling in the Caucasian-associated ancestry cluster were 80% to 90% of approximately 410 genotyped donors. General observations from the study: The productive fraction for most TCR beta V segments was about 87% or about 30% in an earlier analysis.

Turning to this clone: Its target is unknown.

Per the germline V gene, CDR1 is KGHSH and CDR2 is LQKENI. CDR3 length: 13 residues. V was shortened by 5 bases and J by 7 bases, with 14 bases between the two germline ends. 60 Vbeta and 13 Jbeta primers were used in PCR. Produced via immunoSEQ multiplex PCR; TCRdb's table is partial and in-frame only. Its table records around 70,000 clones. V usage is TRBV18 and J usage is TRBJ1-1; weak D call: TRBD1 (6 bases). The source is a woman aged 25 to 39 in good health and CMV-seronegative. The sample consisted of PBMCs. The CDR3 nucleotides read TGTGCCAGCTCAGACCAGGGGAAAGGTGAAGCTTTCTTT. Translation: CASSDQGKGEAFF.